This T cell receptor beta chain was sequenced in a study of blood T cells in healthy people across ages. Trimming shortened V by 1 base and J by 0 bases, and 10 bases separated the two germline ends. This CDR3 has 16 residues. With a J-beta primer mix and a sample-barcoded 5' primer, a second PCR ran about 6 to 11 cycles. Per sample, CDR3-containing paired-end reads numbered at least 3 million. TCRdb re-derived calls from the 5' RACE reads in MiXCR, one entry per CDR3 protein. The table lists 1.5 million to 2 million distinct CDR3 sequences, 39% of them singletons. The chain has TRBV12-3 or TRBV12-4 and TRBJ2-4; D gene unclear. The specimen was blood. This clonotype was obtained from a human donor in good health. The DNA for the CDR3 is TGTGCCAGCAGTTTAGGTAGTCCAGCAGCCAAAAACATTCAGTACTTC. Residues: CASSLGSPAAKNIQYF.